Shown below are 13 T cell receptor beta chains from a single sample sequenced in a study of blood T cell repertoires in COVID-19 (dated by TCRdb to between 2020 and 2021). The library was prepared using the immunoSEQ multiplex PCR assay. TCRdb took this table from immuneACCESS and kept in-frame rearrangements with V and J called. Such tables lack part of the clones; where checked against another copy, unresolved V genes explain under half of the gap, and the rest is unexplained. Present in this sample are just over 150,000 clones, approximately 82% of which were seen just once. The ten largest make up 9.8% of the sample. The sample taken for sequencing was peripheral blood. The receptors derive from a woman aged 50 to 60 with acute or convalescent COVID-19.

The chain joins TRBV6-6 to TRBJ1-3, with a possible D match to TRBD1 (5 bases). CDR3 length: 14 amino acids. Germline assignment: CDR1 MNHNY and CDR2 SVGAGI (reference sequence). V lost 0 bases, J lost 6 bases, and 9 bases lay in between. The CDR3 is CASSYSGTENTIYF. For the CDR3, the DNA is TGTGCCAGCAGTTACTCAGGGACTGAAAACACCATATATTTT.

The chain joins TRBV18 to TRBJ2-7; no reliable D call. CDR1 and CDR2 (germline): KGHSH, LQKENI. CDR3 length equals 12 residues. The V gene lost 3 bases and the J gene lost 11 bases, with 14 bases spanning the gap. CDR3 sequence reads: CASSPTEEAKYF. Written as DNA, the CDR3 is TGTGCCAGCTCACCCACGGAAGAGGCGAAGTACTTC.

Only a few counts were recorded for this clone. The rearrangement joins TRBV7-9 to TRBJ1-6; 8 positions agree with TRBD1. The CDR3 length is 18 residues. V dropped 5 bases and J dropped 5; count of bases not matched to a gene: 14. CDR1 is SEHNR, CDR2 FQNEAQ, per germline (reference sequence). The CDR3, as DNA: TGTGCCAGCAGCCGAGGACAGGGAATGGGGTCGAATAATTCACCCCTCCACTTT. Amino acid sequence: CASSRGQGMGSNNSPLHF.

The J gene is TRBJ2-5, the V gene TRBV10-3; TRBD1 matches 9 bases. The CDR3 totals 14 residues. CDR1 and CDR2 (germline): ENHRY, SYGVKD. V lost 6 bases and J lost 3; bases outside the gene matches: 5. CDR3: CAIRTDRGEETQYF. The CDR3 region has the DNA TGTGCCATCAGGACCGACAGGGGGGAAGAGACCCAGTACTTC.

The chain has TRBV7-2 and TRBJ2-1; D is possibly TRBD1 (6 bases). Germline-derived CDR1 and CDR2 are SGHTA and FQGNSA. This CDR3 has 16 amino acids. V was shortened by 4 bases and J by 4 bases, with 17 bases between the two germline ends. DNA of the CDR3: TGTGCCAGCAGCTCCTCCAGGGGACCGCTTTACAATGAGCAGTTCTTC. Amino acid sequence: CASSSSRGPLYNEQFF. Looking up the rest from reference TRBV7-2 and TRBJ2-1 gives the full variable domain: GAGVSQSPSNKVTEKGKDVELRCDPISGHTALYWYRQSLGQGLEFLIYFQGNSAPDKSGLPSDRFSAERTGGSVSTLTIQRTQQEDSAVYLCASSSSRGPLYNEQFFGPGTRLTVL.

The J gene is TRBJ2-7, the V gene TRBV6-2 or TRBV6-3; no definite D call. The germline V gene has CDR1 MNHEY and CDR2 SVGEGT. Trimming pared 0 bases from V and 3 bases from J, leaving 6 bases between. The CDR3 spans 13 residues. DNA for the CDR3: TGTGCCAGCAGTTACTCGGGCTACTACGAGCAGTACTTC. Protein sequence: CASSYSGYYEQYF.

The genes are TRBV2 and TRBJ2-6; D possibly corresponds to TRBD1 (6 bases). The CDR3 is made up of 15 amino acids. Trimming removed 9 bases from V and 0 bases from J, with 12 bases in between. CDR1 is SNHLY and CDR2 is FYNNEI in the germline V gene. The CDR3 region is CARVKGGSGANVLTF. CDR3 bases: TGTGCCAGAGTGAAAGGGGGCTCTGGGGCCAACGTCCTGACTTTC.

This rearrangement joins TRBV3-1 (or the pseudogene TRBV3-2) to TRBJ2-1, with 10 bases fitting TRBD2. V was pared by 1 base and J by 7 bases, with 7 bases of the junction left unmatched. This CDR3 region has 16 residues. Per the germline V gene, CDR1 is LGHDT and CDR2 is YNNKEL (reference sequence). CDR3 protein: CASSQVGVAGGNEQFF. The CDR3 DNA reads TGTGCCAGCAGCCAAGTCGGGGTAGCGGGGGGAAATGAGCAGTTCTTC.

The genes are TRBV4-3 and TRBJ1-3, with a tentative D call TRBD1 (6 bases). This CDR3 comprises 17 residues. The germline gives CDR1 LGHNA, CDR2 YSLEER. V lost 0 bases and J 0 bases, leaving 12 bases between the germline ends. In DNA, the CDR3 is TGCGCCAGCAGCCAAGAATACAGGGCTAGCTCTGGAAACACCATATATTTT. Its protein product is CASSQEYRASSGNTIYF.

Turning to this clone: The sample holds other DNA sequences that translate to the same CDR3. V usage is TRBV6-2 or TRBV6-3 and J usage is TRBJ1-1; no definite D call. The CDR3 sequence is 12 residues long. Germline V gene data show CDR1 as MNHEY and CDR2 as SVGEGT. Trimming stripped 4 bases from V and 0 bases from J, with 3 bases between. The CDR3 sequence: CASSSVNTEAFF. The DNA for the CDR3 is TGTGCCAGCAGTTCCGTGAACACTGAAGCTTTCTTT.

The chain combines TRBV6-6 with TRBJ1-1; D uncertain. The V end lost 0 bases, the J end lost 2 bases, and 4 bases lay between the germline ends. Germline lookup yields CDR1 MNHNY and CDR2 SVGAGI (reference sequence). This CDR3 region has 13 residues. The chain's CDR3 is CASSYSQNTEAFF. DNA for the CDR3: TGTGCCAGCAGTTACTCTCAAAACACTGAAGCTTTCTTT.

V is TRBV6-2 or TRBV6-3 and J is TRBJ1-2, with TRBD1 identical over 11 bases. The V segment lost 6 bases and the J segment 8 bases; nucleotides outside the gene matches: 8. There are 14 residues in the CDR3. Germline V CDR1 and CDR2: MNHEY, SVGEGT. The chain's CDR3 is CASSGQGALGGYTF. Written as DNA, the CDR3 is TGTGCCAGCAGCGGACAGGGGGCGCTCGGCGGCTACACCTTC.

The DNA for the CDR3 is TGCGCCAGCAGTCACGTCGACAGGGAATCCGCTGAAGCTTTCTTT. As protein: CASSHVDRESAEAFF. The gene calls are TRBV23-1 and TRBJ1-1; 7 bases align to TRBD1. TRBV23-1 is filed as an ORF, its function uncertain. Germline trimming cut 3 bases from V and 6 bases from J; bases unmatched to any gene: 10. This CDR3 contains 15 residues.